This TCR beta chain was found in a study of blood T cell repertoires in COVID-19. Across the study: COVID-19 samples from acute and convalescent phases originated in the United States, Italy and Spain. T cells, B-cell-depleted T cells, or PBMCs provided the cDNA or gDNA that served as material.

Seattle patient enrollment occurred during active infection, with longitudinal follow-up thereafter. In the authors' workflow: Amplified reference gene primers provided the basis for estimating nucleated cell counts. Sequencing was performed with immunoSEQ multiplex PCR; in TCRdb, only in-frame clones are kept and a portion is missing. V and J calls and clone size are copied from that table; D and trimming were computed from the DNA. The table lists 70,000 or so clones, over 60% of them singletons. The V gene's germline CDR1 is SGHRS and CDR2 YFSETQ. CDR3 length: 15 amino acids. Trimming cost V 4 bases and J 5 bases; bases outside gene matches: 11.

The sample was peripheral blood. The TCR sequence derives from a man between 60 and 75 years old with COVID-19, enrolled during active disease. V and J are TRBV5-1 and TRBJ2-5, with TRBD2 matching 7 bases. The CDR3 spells CASSPGGSEGETQYF. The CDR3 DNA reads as TGCGCCAGCAGCCCCGGGGGGAGCGAGGGGGAGACCCAGTACTTC.